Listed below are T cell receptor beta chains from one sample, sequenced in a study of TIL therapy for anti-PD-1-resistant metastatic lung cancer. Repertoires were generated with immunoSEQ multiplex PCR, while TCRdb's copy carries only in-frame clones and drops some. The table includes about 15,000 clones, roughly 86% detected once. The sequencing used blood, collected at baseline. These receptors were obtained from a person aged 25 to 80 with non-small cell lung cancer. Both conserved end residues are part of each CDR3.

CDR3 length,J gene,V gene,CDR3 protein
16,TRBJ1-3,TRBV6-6,CASSISSTGAGNTIYF
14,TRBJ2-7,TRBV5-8,CASSLQVGVIEQYF
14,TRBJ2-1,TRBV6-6,CASLGGSSYNEQFF
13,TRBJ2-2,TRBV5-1,CASDNGTSRELFF
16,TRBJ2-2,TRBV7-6,CASSGTGSANTGELFF
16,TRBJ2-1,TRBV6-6,CASSYSDRVRNNEQFF
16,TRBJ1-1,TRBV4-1,CASSQFGSGRDTEAFF
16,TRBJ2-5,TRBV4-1,CASSQDMGQGWETQYF
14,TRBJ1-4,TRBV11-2,CASSLIGSSEKLFF
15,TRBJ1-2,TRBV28,CASSAPGTGRYGYTF
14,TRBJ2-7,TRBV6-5,CASSYSVGGYEQYF
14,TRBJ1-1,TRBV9,CASSPRALRAKAFF
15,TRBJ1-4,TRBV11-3,CASSPRTGEDEKLFF
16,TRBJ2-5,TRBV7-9,CASSLVAGGPSETQYF
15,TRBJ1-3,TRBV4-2,CASSQALFSGNTIYF
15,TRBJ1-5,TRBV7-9,CASSPLDRANQPQHF
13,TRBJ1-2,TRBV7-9,CASSPTGVYGYTF
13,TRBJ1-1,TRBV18,CASSPLGAAVAFF
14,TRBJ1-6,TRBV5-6,CASSLRDKAAPLHF
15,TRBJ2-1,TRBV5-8,CASSRGLAGVYEQFF
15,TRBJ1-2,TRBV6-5,CASSRSGQGHYGYTF
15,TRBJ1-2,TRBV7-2,CASTQVQGAKGGYTF
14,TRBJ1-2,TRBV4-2,CASSPWAGGYGYTF
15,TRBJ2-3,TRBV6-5,CASSSDGGSTDTQYF
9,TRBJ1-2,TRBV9,CASTEGYTF
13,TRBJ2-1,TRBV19,CASSPRTSNEQFF
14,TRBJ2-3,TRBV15,CATSTGWRGRAEYF
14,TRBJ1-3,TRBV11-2,CASSPRGGRNTIYF
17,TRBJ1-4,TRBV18,CASSPPNSGTALEKLFF
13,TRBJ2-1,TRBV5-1,CASSSALLDEQFF
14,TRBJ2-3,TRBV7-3,CASSLSGRVDTQYF
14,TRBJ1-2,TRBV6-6,CASRNNRDSLAETF
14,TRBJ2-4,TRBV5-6,CASSSGQAKNIQYF
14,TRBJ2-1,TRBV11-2,CAGRVTSGNNEQFF
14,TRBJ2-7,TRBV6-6,CASSYSRLAGEQYF
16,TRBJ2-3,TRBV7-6,CASSLGTSGPQVAQYF
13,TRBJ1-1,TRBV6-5,CASSYRQTTEAFF
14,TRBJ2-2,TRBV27,CASSQTGWAGELFF
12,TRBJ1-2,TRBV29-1,CSVESNPGGYTF
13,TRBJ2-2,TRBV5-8,CASKSGNTGELFF
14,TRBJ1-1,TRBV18,CASSQLGENTEAFF
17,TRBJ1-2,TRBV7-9,CASSNLPQRQGNYGYTF
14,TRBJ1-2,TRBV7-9,CASSFDSGRYGYTF
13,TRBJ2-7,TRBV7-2,CASSLGTGYEQYF
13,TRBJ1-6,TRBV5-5,CASSLVRNSPLHF
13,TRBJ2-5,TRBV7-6,CASSSGQGETQYF
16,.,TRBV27,CASSFRYAGGSYEQYF
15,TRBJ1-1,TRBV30,CAWRILQGPNTEAFF
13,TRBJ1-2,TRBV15,CATSPQGDYGYTF
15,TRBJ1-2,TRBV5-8,CASTTTRRTNYGYTF
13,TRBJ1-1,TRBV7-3,CASSLTGRAEAFF
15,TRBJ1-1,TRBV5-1,CASSRGAFGDTEAFF
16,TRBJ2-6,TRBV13,CASSFSRRSGANVLTF
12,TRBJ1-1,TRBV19,CASSLANTEAFF
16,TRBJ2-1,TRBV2,CASSLRLAGVSNEQFF
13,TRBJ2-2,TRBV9,CASSVVSGSALFF
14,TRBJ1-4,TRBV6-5,CASSYLGRNEKLFF
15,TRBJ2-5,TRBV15,CATSRVRGTGGTQYF
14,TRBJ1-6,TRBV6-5,CASSSLQGRGPLHF
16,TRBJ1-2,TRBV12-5,CASGLATGTRQGGYTF